This T cell receptor beta chain derives from a study of Graves' ophthalmopathy and Graves' hyperthyroidism. Study details: Before any treatment, peripheral blood was taken at the initial diagnosis.

This clonotype was recorded many times. Its matching antigen is unknown. The CDR3 has 13 residues. Trimming pared 4 bases from V and 2 bases from J, leaving 8 bases between. Germline V CDR1 and CDR2: MNHEY, SVGAGI. The study, taken as a whole, reports: A model built from 13 signatures distinguished ophthalmopathy from stable hyperthyroidism with around 91% sensitivity and 81.08% specificity. Among expanded thyroid clonotypes above 0.001 frequency, most also occurred in blood.

From RNA, the CDR3 regions of TCR beta chains were amplified and sequenced. The first-round RT-PCR employed HTBI primers together with the Qiagen OneStep RT-PCR kit. A multiplex PCR was then performed as the second round. TCRdb re-derived calls from the multiplex PCR reads in MiXCR, one entry per CDR3 protein. This repertoire shows over 500,000 distinct CDR3 sequences, 20% to 25% found once; its top ten account for approximately 7.7%. Aged 18 to 65, the patients with hyperthyroidism had under 2 months' duration and were newly diagnosed. This chain links TRBV6-5 with TRBJ1-1; D gene unclear. The sample taken for sequencing was peripheral blood. The source is a woman in her late teens or twenties with stable Graves' hyperthyroidism. Some clones in this sample may be carry-over from other donors' samples. CDR3 residues: CASSSAFNTEAFF. The CDR3 DNA is TGTGCCAGCAGTTCGGCCTTTAACACTGAAGCTTTCTTT.